A selection of T cell receptor beta chains follows, all from one sample in a study of cytomegalovirus exposure and HLA in healthy donors. Assay used: immunoSEQ multiplex PCR; TCRdb lists only in-frame clones, some missing. Of fewer than 150,000 clones listed, around 72% were seen once; the top ten hold around an eighth. Input material: PBMCs. These receptors came from a human donor in good health. Each CDR3 is given with its conserved first and last residue. Each record gives: clone size, J gene, D gene, V gene, CDR3 protein, CDR3 DNA. The D gene is left open where the match is weak. For some rows the clone size is stated as once, few or many, or as a class when expanded; others skip it.

>-|TRBJ1-1|-|TRBV10-1
CATSGAEAFF
TGCGCCACCAGCGGGGCTGAAGCTTTCTTT
>-|TRBJ1-2|-|TRBV19
CASSARTDDYGYTF
TGTGCCAGTAGTGCCCGGACAGACGACTATGGCTACACCTTC
>-|TRBJ2-1|TRBD2|TRBV13
CASSFRGLGVSYNEQFF
TGTGCCAGCAGCTTTCGGGGACTAGGTGTCTCCTACAATGAGCAGTTCTTC
>few|TRBJ1-4|TRBD1|TRBV5-4
CASSSRGRMDEKLFF
TGTGCCAGCAGCTCCAGGGGGCGCATGGATGAAAAACTGTTTTTT
>once|TRBJ2-2|TRBD2|TRBV7-8
CASSLTSGMGDTGELFF
TGTGCCAGCAGCTTAACTAGCGGGATGGGGGACACCGGGGAGCTGTTTTTT
>-|TRBJ2-2|-|TRBV5-6
CASTSVAATGELFF
TGTGCCAGCACCTCAGTAGCGGCTACCGGGGAGCTGTTTTTT
>-|TRBJ1-2|-|TRBV19
CASSMVERGYGYTF
TGTGCCAGTAGTATGGTAGAGCGCGGCTATGGCTACACCTTC
>-|TRBJ2-5|TRBD2|TRBV6-1
CASSQYGGSQETQYF
TGTGCCAGCAGCCAGTACGGGGGGTCCCAAGAGACCCAGTACTTC
>-|TRBJ2-1|TRBD2|TRBV15
CATSIGRGSYNEQFF
TGTGCCACCAGCATTGGGAGGGGCTCCTACAATGAGCAGTTCTTC
>-|TRBJ1-2|-|TRBV7-9
CASSSYGGPGGIYGYTF
TGTGCCAGCAGCTCCTACGGGGGCCCGGGGGGGATCTATGGCTACACCTTC
>few|TRBJ2-2|TRBD2|TRBV19
CASSIGTSGNTGELFF
TGTGCCAGTAGTATTGGGACTAGCGGGAACACCGGGGAGCTGTTTTTT
>-|TRBJ2-1|TRBD1|TRBV25-1
CASSRQGSSYNEQFF
TGTGCCAGCAGTAGACAGGGAAGCTCCTACAATGAGCAGTTCTTC
>-|TRBJ1-2|-|TRBV5-6
CASSLMTGNYGYTF
TGTGCCAGCAGCTTGATGACCGGGAACTATGGCTACACCTTC
>-|TRBJ2-7|TRBD1|TRBV5-5
CASSRGQVSPYYEQYF
TGTGCCAGCAGCCGTGGACAGGTTTCACCTTACTACGAGCAGTACTTC
>-|TRBJ1-1|-|TRBV5-5
CASSLNRGITEAFF
TGTGCCAGCAGCTTAAATAGGGGGATCACTGAAGCTTTCTTT
>-|TRBJ2-7|TRBD2|TRBV2
CASSVGRGGYEQYF
TGTGCCAGCAGTGTCGGGCGGGGGGGTTACGAGCAGTACTTC
>-|TRBJ2-3|-|TRBV7-2
CASSLDAGAPVDTQYF
TGTGCCAGCAGCTTAGACGCGGGGGCCCCGGTAGATACGCAGTATTTT
>few|TRBJ2-7|TRBD1|TRBV6-1
CASKRTGVSYEQYF
TGTGCCAGCAAGAGAACAGGGGTAAGCTACGAGCAGTACTTC
>-|TRBJ2-1|TRBD2|TRBV5-4
CASSLAGYTVNEQFF
TGTGCCAGCAGCTTAGCGGGATATACGGTAAATGAGCAGTTCTTC
>-|TRBJ2-1|-|TRBV6-6
CASSYSSGGIGEQFF
TGTGCCAGCAGTTACAGTTCTGGGGGCATCGGTGAGCAGTTCTTC
>few|TRBJ2-7|-|TRBV2
CASSESGQGREQYF
TGTGCCAGCAGTGAATCGGGCCAGGGTCGAGAGCAGTACTTC
>-|TRBJ1-2|-|TRBV2
CASSAPHYGYTF
TGTGCCAGCAGTGCCCCTCACTATGGCTACACCTTC